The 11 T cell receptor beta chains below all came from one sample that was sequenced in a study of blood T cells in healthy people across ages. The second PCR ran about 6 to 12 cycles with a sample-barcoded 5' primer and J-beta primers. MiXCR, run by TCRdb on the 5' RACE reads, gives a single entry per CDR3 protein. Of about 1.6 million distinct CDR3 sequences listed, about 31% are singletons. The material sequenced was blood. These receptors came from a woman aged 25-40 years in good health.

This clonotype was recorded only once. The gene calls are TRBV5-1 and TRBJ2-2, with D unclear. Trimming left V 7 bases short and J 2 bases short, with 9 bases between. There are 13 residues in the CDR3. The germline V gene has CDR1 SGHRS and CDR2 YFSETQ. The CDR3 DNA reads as TGCGCCAGCGGCAACCCCAACACCGGGGAGCTGTTTTTT. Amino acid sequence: CASGNPNTGELFF.

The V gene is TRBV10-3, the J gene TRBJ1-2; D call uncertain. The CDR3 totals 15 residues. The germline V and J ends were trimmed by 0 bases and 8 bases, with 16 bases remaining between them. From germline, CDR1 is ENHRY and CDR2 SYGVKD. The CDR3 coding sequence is TGTGCCATCAGTGAGTCGTATGGCAAGAGATGGGGCTACACCTTC. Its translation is CAISESYGKRWGYTF.

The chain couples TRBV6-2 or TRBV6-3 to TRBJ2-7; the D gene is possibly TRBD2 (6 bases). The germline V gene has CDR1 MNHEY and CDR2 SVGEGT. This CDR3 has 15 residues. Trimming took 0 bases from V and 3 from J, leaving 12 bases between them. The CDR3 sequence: CASSYSAGSVYEQYF. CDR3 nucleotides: TGTGCCAGCAGTTACTCTGCGGGAAGCGTCTACGAGCAGTACTTC.

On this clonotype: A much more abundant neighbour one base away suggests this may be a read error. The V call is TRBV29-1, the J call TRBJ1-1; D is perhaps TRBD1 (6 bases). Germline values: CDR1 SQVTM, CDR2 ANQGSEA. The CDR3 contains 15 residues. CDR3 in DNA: TGCACCAGTATCCGGGGGGCAAACATGAACACTGAAGCTTTCTTT. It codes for CTSIRGANMNTEAFF. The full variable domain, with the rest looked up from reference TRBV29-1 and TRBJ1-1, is SAVISQKPSRDICQRGTSLTIQCQVDSQVTMMFWYRQQPGQSLTLIATANQGSEATYESGFVIDKFPISRPNLTFSTLTVSNMSPEDSSIYLCTSIRGANMNTEAFFGQGTRLTVV.

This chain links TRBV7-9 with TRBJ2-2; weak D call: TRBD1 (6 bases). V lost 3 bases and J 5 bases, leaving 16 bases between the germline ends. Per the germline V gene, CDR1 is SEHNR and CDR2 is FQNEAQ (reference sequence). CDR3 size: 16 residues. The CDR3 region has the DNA TGTGCCAGCAGCTTCGGACAGACTAAGCGGACCGGGGAGCTGTTTTTT. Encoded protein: CASSFGQTKRTGELFF.

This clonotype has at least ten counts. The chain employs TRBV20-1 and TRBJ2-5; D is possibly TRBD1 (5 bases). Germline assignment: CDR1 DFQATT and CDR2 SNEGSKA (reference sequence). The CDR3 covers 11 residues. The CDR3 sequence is CRVRVGETQYF. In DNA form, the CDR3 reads TGCAGAGTCAGGGTAGGGGAGACCCAGTACTTC.

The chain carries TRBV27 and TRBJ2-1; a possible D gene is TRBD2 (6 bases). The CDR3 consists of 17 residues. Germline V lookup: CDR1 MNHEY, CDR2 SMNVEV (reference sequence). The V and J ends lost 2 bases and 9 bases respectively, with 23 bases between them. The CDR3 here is CASSLRWGRLVLSEQFF. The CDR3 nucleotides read TGTGCCAGCAGTTTACGGTGGGGCCGACTAGTCCTAAGTGAGCAGTTCTTC.

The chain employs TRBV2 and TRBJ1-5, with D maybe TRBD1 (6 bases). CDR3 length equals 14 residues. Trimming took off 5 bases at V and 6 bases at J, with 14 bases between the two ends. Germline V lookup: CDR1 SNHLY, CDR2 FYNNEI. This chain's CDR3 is CASSPLDRSQPQHF. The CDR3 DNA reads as TGTGCCAGCAGTCCTTTAGACAGGTCTCAGCCCCAGCATTTT.

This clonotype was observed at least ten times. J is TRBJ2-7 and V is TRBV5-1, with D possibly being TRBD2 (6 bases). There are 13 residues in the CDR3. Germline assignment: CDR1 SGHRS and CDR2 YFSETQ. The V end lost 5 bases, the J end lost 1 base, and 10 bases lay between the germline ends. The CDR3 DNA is TGCGCCAGCAGGGGACTGGGGTCCTACGAGCAGTACTTC. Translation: CASRGLGSYEQYF.

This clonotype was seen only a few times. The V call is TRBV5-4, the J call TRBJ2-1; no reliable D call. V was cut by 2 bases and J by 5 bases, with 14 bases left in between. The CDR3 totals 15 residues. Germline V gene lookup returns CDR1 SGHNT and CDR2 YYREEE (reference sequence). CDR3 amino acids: CASSLIKGFDNEQFF. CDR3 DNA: TGTGCCAGCAGCTTAATAAAGGGCTTCGACAATGAGCAGTTCTTC.

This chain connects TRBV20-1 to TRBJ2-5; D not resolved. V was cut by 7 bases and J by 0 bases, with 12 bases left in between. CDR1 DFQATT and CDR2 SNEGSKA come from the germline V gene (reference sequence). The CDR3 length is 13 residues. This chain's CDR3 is CSGSTVNQETQYF. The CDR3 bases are TGCAGTGGGAGCACGGTCAACCAAGAGACCCAGTACTTC.